This T cell receptor (beta chain) is drawn from a study of cytomegalovirus exposure and HLA in healthy donors. Germline V gives CDR1 SGDLS, CDR2 YYNGEE. Trimming removed 3 bases from V and 11 bases from J; junction bases left unmatched: 9. There are 14 residues in the CDR3. Use of 60 Vbeta and 13 Jbeta primers characterized the PCR. The protocol was immunoSEQ multiplex PCR, while the TCRdb copy is restricted to in-frame clones and leaves out a portion. The sample records about 190,000 clones, approximately 83% being singletons. Sequencing used PBMCs. The clonotype was recovered from a boy aged 2 to 10 in good health and CMV-seronegative. The chain employs TRBV9 and TRBJ2-2, with 8 bases identical to TRBD1. CDR3 protein: CASSAEGRGPELFF. The CDR3 region has the DNA TGTGCCAGCAGCGCCGAGGGCAGGGGGCCTGAGCTGTTTTTT.